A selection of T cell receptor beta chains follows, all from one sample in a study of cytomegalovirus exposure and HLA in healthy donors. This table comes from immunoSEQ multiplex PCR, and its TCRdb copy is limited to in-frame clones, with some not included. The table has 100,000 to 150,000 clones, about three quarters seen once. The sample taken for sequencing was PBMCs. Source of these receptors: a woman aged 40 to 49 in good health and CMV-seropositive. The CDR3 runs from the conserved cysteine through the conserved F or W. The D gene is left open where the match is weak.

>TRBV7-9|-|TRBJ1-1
TGTGCCAGCAGCTTAGGACAGATGAACACTGAAGCTTTCTTT
CASSLGQMNTEAFF
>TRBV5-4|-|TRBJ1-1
TGTGCCAGCACCCCTGAGAATATGAACACTGAAGCTTTCTTT
CASTPENMNTEAFF
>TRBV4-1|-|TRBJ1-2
TGCGCCAGCAGCCAAGAACGAGACACCGGCTATGGCTACACCTTC
CASSQERDTGYGYTF
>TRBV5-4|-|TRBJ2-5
TGTGCCAGCAGCCGAGAACTAAGAAGCCAAGAGACCCAGTACTTC
CASSRELRSQETQYF
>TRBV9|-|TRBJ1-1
TGTGCCAGCAGCGAGGGCAGGGCAAAAACTGAAGCTTTCTTT
CASSEGRAKTEAFF
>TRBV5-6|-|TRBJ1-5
TGTGCCAGCAGCTTGGGGTTACAGAACGTGCAGCCCCAGCATTTT
CASSLGLQNVQPQHF
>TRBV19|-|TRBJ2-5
TGTGCCAGTAAGATGGGGCAGGGGGAGACCCAGTACTTC
CASKMGQGETQYF
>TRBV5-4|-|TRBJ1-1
TGTGCCAGCAGCCCGAGGTCCGGGAACACTGAAGCTTTCTTT
CASSPRSGNTEAFF
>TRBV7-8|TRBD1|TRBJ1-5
TGTGCCAGCAGCCGAAGGGACAGATCGGGGGGGAGCAATCAGCCCCAGCATTTT
CASSRRDRSGGSNQPQHF
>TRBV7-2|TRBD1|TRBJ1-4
TGTGCCAGCAGCCGGACAGGGACAAACGAAAAACTGTTTTTT
CASSRTGTNEKLFF
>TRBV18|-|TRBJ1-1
TGTGCCAGCTCACCTCAACAGGGCCCGAACACTGAAGCTTTCTTT
CASSPQQGPNTEAFF
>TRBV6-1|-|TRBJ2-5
TGTGCCAGCAGTGAAGCTGAAAGAATCGGGGAGATGGAGACCCAGTACTTC
CASSEAERIGEMETQYF
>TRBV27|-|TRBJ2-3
TGTGCCAGCGGCTCCTCCTCGGGGTTTGCGCAGTATTTT
CASGSSSGFAQYF
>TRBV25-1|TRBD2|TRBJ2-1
TGTGCCAGCAGTGAACGGACTAGCGGGGACAATGAGCAGTTCTTC
CASSERTSGDNEQFF
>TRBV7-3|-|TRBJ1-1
TGTGCCAGCAGCACCTCACAGGGGAACACTGAAGCTTTCTTT
CASSTSQGNTEAFF
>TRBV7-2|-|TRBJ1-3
TGTGCCAGCAGCCGTGTCATCGGACACTCTGGAAACACCATATATTTT
CASSRVIGHSGNTIYF
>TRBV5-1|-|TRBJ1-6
TGCGCCAGCAGGTCCGAACTTAATTCACCCCTCCACTTT
CASRSELNSPLHF
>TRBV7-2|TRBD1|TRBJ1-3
TGTGCCAGCAGCTCGTATTATACAGGGGTTGGTGGAAACACCATATATTTT
CASSSYYTGVGGNTIYF
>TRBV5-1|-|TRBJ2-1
TGCGCCAGCAGCTTGAGAAGTGGAGGGGTGTATGAGCAGTTCTTC
CASSLRSGGVYEQFF
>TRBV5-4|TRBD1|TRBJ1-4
TGTGCCAGCAGCTCGGATAAACAGGGGGGGGATGAAAAACTGTTTTTT
CASSSDKQGGDEKLFF